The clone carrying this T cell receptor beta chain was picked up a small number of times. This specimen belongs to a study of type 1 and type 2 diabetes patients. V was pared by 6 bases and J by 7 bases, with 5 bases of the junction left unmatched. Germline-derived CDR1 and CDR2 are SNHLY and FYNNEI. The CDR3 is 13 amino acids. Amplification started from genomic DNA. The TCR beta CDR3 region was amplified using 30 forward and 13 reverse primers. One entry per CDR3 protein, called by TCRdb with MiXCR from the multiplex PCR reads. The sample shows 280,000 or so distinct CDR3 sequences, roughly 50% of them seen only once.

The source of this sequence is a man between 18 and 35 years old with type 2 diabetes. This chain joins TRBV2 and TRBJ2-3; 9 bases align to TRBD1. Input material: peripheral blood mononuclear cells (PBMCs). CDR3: CASRVGTGYTQYF. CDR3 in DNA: TGTGCCAGCAGGGTAGGGACAGGGTATACGCAGTATTTT. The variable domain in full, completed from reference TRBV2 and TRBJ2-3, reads EPEVTQTPSHQVTQMGQEVILRCVPISNHLYFYWYRQILGQKVEFLVSFYNNEISEKSEIFDDQFSVERPDGSNFTLKIRSTKLEDSAMYFCASRVGTGYTQYFGPGTRLTVL.